The present T cell receptor beta chain was sequenced within a study of T cells in Graves' hyperthyroidism and ophthalmopathy. The CDR3 regions of TCR beta were amplified from RNA transcripts. Using the HTBI primer set, a first-round RT-PCR was run on the TCR CDR3. TCRdb recomputed calls from the multiplex PCR reads with MiXCR, one row per CDR3 protein. Here the sample spans hundreds of thousands of distinct CDR3 sequences, roughly 40% being singletons. V was cut by 1 base and J by 3 bases, with 13 bases left in between. The length of the CDR3 is 15 residues. The rearrangement uses TRBV12-3 or TRBV12-4 and TRBJ2-7; D may be TRBD2 (6 bases). This clonotype originated in a man aged 18 to 35 with Graves' hyperthyroidism. The sample was blood. This CDR3 reads CASSLGGGAVYEQYF. As DNA, the CDR3 is TGTGCCAGCAGTTTAGGGGGCGGGGCTGTCTACGAGCAGTACTTC.